Sequencing of this TCR beta chain was carried out in a study of blood T cell repertoires in COVID-19. Turning to the study itself: Both acute and convalescent COVID-19 samples were obtained from the United States, Italy and Spain.

Only in-frame clones appear in the TCRdb table, and some are missing; sequencing was by immunoSEQ multiplex PCR. Of about 180,000 clones in the sample, approximately 78% were seen once. V was clipped by 3 bases and J by 12 bases; unmatched bases: 8. This CDR3 has 13 residues. CDR1 and CDR2 from the germline V gene are KGHSH and LQKENI. What was sequenced was peripheral blood. The V gene is TRBV18, the J gene TRBJ2-3, with 8 bases aligning to TRBD1. This receptor was obtained from a woman of 80 years or more with COVID-19, enrolled during active disease. The DNA for the CDR3 is TGTGCCAGCTCACCTGGGACAGGCCAGCCCCAGTATTTT. It specifies CASSPGTGQPQYF. The variable domain in full, completed from reference TRBV18 and TRBJ2-3, reads NAGVMQNPRHLVRRRGQEARLRCSPMKGHSHVYWYRQLPEEGLKFMVYLQKENIIDESGMPKERFSAEFPKEGPSILRIQQVVRGDSAAYFCASSPGTGQPQYFGPGTRLTVL.